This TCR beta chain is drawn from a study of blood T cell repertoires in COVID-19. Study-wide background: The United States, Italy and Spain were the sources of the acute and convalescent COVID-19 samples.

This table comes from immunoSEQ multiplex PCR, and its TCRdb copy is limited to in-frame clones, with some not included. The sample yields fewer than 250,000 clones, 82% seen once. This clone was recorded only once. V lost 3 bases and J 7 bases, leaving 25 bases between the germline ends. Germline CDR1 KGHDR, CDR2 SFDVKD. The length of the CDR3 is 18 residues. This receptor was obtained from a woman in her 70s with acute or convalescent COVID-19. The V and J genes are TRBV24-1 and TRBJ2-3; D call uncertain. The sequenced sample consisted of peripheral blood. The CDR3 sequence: CATSDPRPARDLGNTQYF. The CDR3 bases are TGTGCCACCAGTGATCCTCGACCGGCTAGAGATCTCGGTAATACGCAGTATTTT.